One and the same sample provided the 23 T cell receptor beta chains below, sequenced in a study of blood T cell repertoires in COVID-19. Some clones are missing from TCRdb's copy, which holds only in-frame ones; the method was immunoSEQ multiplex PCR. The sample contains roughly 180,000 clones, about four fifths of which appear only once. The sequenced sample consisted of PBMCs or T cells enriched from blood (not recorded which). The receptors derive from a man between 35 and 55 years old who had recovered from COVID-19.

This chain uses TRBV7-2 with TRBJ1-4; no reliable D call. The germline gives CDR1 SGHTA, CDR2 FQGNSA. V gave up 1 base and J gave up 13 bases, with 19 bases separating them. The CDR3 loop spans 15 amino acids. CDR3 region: CASSLGSSAAMSLFF. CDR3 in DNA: TGTGCCAGCAGCTTAGGCTCCTCGGCAGCGATGTCACTGTTTTTT.

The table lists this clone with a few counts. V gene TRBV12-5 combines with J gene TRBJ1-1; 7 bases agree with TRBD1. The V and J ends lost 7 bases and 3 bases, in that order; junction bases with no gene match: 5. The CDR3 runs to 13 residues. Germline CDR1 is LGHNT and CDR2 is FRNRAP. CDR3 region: CASAAQGYTEAFF. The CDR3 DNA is TGTGCTAGTGCCGCACAGGGGTACACTGAAGCTTTCTTT. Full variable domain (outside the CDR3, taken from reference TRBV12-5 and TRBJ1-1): DARVTQTPRHKVTEMGQEVTMRCQPILGHNTVFWYRQTMMQGLELLAYFRNRAPLDDSGMPKDRFSAEMPDATLATLKIQPSEPRDSAVYFCASAAQGYTEAFFGQGTRLTVV.

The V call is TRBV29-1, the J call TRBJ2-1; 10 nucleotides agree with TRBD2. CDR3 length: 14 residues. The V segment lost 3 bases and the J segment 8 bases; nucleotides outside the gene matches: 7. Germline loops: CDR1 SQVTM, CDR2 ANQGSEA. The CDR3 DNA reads TGCAGCGTTGAGGGTCTAGCGGGAGCCGATGAGCAGTTCTTC. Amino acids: CSVEGLAGADEQFF.

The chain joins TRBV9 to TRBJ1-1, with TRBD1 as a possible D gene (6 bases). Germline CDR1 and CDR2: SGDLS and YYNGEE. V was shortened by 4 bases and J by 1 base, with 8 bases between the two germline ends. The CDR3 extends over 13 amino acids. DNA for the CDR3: TGTGCCAGCAGCACGACAGGGAACACTGAAGCTTTCTTT. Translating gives CASSTTGNTEAFF.

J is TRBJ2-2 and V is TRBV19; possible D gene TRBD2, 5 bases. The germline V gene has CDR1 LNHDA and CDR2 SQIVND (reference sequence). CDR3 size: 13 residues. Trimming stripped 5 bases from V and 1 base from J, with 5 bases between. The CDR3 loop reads CASSRGNTGELFF. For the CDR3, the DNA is TGTGCCAGTAGTCGGGGGAACACCGGGGAGCTGTTTTTT.

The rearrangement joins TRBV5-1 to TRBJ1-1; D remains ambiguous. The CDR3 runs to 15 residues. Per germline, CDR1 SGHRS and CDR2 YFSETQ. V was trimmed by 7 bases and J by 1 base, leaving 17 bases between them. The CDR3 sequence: CASRDLRSGNTEAFF. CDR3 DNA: TGCGCCAGCCGAGATTTGCGTTCTGGGAACACTGAAGCTTTCTTT.

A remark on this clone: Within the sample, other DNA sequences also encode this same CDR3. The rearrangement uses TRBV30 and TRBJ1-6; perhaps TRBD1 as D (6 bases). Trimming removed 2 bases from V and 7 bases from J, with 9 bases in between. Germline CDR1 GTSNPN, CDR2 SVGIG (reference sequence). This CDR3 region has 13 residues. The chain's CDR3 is CAWSRQGNSPLHF. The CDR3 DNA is TGTGCCTGGAGTCGGCAGGGGAATTCACCCCTCCACTTT.

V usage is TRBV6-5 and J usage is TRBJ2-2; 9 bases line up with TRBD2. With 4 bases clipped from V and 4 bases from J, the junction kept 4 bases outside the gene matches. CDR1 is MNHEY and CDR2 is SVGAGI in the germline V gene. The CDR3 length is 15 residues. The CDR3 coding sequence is TGTGCCAGCAGTTCGGGACTAGCAACCACCGGGGAGCTGTTTTTT. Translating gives CASSSGLATTGELFF.

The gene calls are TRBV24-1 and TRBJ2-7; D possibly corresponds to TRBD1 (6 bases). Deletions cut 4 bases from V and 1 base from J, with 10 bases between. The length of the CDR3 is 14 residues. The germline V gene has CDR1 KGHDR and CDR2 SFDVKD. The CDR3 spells CATSDTDSSYEQYF. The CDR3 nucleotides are TGTGCCACCAGTGACACGGACAGTTCCTACGAGCAGTACTTC.

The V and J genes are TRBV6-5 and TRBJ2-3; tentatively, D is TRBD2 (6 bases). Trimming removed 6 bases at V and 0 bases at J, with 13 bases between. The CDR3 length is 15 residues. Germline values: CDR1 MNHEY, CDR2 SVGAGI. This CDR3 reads CASSLAVSSTDTQYF. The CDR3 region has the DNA TGTGCCAGCAGCTTAGCGGTTTCTAGCACAGATACGCAGTATTTT.

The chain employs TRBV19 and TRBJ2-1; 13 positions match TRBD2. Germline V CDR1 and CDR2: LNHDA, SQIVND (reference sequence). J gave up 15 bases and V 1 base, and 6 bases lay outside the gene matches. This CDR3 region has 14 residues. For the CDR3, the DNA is TGTGCCAGTAGTATAGCGCCGGGACTAGCGGGGTGGTTCTTC. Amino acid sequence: CASSIAPGLAGWFF.

As DNA, the CDR3 is TGTGCCAGCAGCCAAGTTCCCCGGAGGGGATTCGAGCAGTACTTC. Translating it yields CASSQVPRRGFEQYF. The chain uses TRBV3-1 (or the pseudogene TRBV3-2) and TRBJ2-7; weak D call: TRBD2 (6 bases). The CDR3 covers 15 residues. Trimming pared 1 base from V and 6 bases from J, leaving 16 bases between. The V gene's germline CDR1 is LGHDT and CDR2 YNNKEL (reference sequence).

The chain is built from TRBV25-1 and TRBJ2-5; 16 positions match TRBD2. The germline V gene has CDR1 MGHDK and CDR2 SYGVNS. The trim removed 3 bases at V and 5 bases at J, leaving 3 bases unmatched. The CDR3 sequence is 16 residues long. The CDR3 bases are TGTGCCAGCAGTGAGGGACTAGCGGGAGGGTGGGAGACCCAGTACTTC. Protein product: CASSEGLAGGWETQYF.

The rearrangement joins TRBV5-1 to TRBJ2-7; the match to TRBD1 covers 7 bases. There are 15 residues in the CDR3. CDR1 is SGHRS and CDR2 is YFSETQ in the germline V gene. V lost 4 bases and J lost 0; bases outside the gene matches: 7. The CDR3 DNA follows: TGCGCCAGCAGCCCGGGACAGATCGACTCCTACGAGCAGTACTTC. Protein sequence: CASSPGQIDSYEQYF.

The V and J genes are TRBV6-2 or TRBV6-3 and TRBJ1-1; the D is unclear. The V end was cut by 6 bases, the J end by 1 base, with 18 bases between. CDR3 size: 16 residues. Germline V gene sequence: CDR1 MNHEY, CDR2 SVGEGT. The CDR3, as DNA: TGTGCCAGCAGCGGCCGGGTAGGAGTTTCGAACACTGAAGCTTTCTTT. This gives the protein CASSGRVGVSNTEAFF.

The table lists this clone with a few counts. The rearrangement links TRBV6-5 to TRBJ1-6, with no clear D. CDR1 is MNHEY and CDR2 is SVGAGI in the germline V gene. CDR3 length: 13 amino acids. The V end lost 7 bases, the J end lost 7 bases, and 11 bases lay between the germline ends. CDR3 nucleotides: TGTGCCAGCACCGAGAATAAAAATTCACCCCTCCACTTT. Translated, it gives CASTENKNSPLHF.

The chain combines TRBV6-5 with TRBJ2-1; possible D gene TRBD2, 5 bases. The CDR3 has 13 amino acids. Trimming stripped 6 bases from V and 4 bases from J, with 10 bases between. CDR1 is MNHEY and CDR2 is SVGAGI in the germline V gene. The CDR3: CASSTGMYNEQFF. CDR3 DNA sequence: TGTGCCAGCAGCACGGGAATGTACAATGAGCAGTTCTTC.

The chain's CDR3 is CASSEFGGAVSGYTF. In DNA form, the CDR3 reads TGTGCCAGCAGTGAATTCGGCGGTGCGGTGAGTGGCTACACCTTC. The rearrangement links TRBV25-1 to TRBJ1-2, with D hard to call. V lost 1 base and J lost 7, with 16 bases in between. This CDR3 region has 15 residues. The V gene's germline CDR1 is MGHDK and CDR2 SYGVNS.

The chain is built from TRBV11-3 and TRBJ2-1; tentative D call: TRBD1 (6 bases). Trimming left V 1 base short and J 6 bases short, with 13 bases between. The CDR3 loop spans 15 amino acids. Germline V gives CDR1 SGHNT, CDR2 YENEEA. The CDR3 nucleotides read TGTGCCAGCAGCTTAGGGATACAGGGAACCAATGAGCAGTTCTTC. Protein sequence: CASSLGIQGTNEQFF. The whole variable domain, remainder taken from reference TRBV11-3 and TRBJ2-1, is EAGVVQSPRYKIIEKKQPVAFWCNPISGHNTLYWYLQNLGQGPELLIRYENEEAVDDSQLPKDRFSAERLKGVDSTLKIQPAELGDSAVYLCASSLGIQGTNEQFFGPGTRLTVL.

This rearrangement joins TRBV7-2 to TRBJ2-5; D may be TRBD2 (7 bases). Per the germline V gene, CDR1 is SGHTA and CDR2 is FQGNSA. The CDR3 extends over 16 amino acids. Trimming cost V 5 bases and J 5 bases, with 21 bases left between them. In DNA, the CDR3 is TGTGCCAGCAGCCGGGGGGCAGGGAGTCCTAGGGAGACCCAGTACTTC. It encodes CASSRGAGSPRETQYF.

The CDR3 DNA reads as TGTGCCAGCAGCTGGGAGGGGGAGAATTCACCCCTCCACTTT. The encoded protein is CASSWEGENSPLHF. This sequence joins TRBV7-2 and TRBJ1-6, with TRBD1 as a possible D gene (6 bases). The ends were cut back, 4 bases at V and 7 bases at J, with 11 bases in the middle. There are 14 residues in the CDR3. Germline CDR1 is SGHTA and CDR2 is FQGNSA.

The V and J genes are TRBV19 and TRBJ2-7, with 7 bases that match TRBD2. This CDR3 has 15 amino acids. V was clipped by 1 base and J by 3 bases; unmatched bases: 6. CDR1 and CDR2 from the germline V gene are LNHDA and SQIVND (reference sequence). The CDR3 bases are TGTGCCAGTAGTATAGGGGCTAGCGGAGTCTACGAGCAGTACTTC. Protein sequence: CASSIGASGVYEQYF.

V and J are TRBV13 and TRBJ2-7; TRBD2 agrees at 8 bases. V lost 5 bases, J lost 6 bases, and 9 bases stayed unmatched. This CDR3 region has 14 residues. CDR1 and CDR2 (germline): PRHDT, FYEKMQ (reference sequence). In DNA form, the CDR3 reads TGTGCCAGCAGCCCGAAGCGGGAGCAGGCCGAGCAGTACTTC. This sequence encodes CASSPKREQAEQYF.